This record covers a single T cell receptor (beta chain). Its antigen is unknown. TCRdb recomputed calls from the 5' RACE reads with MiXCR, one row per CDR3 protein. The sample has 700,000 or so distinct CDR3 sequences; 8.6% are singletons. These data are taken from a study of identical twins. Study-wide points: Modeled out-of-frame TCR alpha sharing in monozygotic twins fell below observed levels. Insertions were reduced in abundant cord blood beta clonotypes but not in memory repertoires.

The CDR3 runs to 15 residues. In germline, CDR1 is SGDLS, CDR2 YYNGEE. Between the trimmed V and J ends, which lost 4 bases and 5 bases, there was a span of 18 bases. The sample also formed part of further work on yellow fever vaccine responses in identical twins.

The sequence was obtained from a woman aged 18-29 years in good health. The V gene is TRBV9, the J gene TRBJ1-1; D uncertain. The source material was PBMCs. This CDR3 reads CASSPLVGLGTEAFF. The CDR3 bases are TGTGCCAGCAGCCCCCTTGTAGGGCTGGGGACTGAAGCTTTCTTT.